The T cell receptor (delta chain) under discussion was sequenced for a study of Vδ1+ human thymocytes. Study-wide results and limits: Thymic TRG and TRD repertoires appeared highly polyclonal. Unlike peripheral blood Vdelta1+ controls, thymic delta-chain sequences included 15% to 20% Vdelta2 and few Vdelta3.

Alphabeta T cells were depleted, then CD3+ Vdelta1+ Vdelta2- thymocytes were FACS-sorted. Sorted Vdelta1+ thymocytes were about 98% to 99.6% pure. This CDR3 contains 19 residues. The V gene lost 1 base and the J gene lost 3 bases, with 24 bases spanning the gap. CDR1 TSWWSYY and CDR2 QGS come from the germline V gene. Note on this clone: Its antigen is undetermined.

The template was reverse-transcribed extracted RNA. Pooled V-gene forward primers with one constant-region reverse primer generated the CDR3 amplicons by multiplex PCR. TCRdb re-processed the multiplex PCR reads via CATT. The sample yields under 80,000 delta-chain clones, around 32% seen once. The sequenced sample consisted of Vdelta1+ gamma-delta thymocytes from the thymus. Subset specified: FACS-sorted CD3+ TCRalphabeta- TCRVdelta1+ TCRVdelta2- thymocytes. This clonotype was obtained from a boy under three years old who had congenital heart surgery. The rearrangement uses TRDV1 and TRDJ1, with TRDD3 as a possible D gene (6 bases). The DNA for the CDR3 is TGTGCTCTTGGGGAACCTTGGGCACGGGATAAATGTCTGTCCGATAAACTCATCTTT. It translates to CALGEPWARDKCLSDKLIF.